The entry that follows covers one T cell receptor beta chain sequence. Repertoires were generated with immunoSEQ multiplex PCR, while TCRdb's copy carries only in-frame clones and drops some. Among about 25,000 clones, roughly 83% were seen once, and the ten largest hold about 3%. The data belong to a study of PD-1 blockade in mismatch repair-deficient tumors. The receptor was isolated from an adult with mismatch repair-deficient cancer. Sequencing was performed on PBMCs, taken before pembrolizumab treatment.

The CDR3 DNA reads as TGTGCAAGTCGCTTAGAAGCCGGGAACGGACACAATGAGCAGTTCTTC. Encoded protein: CASRLEAGNGHNEQFF. The chain links TRBV12-2 to TRBJ2-1; the table calls TRBD2, which could not be checked here. TRBV12-2 is a pseudogene locus. The CDR3 has 16 amino acids.